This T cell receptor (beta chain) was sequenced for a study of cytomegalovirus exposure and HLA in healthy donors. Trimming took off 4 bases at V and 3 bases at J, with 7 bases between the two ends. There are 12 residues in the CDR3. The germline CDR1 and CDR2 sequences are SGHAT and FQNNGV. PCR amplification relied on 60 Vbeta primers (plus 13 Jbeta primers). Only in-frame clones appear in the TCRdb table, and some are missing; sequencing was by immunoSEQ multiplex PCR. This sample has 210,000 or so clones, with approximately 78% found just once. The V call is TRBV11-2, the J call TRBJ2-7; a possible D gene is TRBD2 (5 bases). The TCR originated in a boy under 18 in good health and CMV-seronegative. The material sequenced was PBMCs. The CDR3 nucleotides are TGTGCCAGCAGCTCCAGCGGCTACGAGCAGTACTTC. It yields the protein CASSSSGYEQYF. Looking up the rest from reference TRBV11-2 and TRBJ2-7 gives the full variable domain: EAGVAQSPRYKIIEKRQSVAFWCNPISGHATLYWYQQILGQGPKLLIQFQNNGVVDDSQLPKDRFSAERLKGVDSTLKIQPAKLEDSAVYLCASSSSGYEQYFGPGTRLTVT.